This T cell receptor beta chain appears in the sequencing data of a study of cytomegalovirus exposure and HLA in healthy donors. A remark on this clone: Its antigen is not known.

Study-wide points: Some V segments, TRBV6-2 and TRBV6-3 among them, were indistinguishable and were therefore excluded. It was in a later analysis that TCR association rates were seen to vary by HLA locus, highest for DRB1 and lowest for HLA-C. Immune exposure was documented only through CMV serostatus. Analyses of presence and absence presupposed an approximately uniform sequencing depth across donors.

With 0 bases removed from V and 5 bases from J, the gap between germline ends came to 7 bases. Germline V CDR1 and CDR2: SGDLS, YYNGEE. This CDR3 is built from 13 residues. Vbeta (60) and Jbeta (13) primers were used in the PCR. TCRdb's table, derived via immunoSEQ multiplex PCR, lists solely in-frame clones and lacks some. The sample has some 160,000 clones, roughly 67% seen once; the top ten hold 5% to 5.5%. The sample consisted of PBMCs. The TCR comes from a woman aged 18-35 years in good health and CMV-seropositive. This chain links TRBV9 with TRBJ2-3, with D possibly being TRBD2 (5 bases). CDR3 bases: TGTGCCAGCAGCGTAGCTGAGGGAGATACGCAGTATTTT. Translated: CASSVAEGDTQYF. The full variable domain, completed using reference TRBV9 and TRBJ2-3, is DSGVTQTPKHLITATGQRVTLRCSPRSGDLSVYWYQQSLDQGLQFLIQYYNGEERAKGNILERFSAQQFPDLHSELNLSSLELGDSALYFCASSVAEGDTQYFGPGTRLTVL.